Each of the 17 T cell receptor beta chains below was sequenced from the same sample in a study of CD8+CD57+ T cells in acquired aplastic anemia. Researchers used genomic DNA as the template to profile TCR beta VDJ and CDR3. TCRdb itself ran the reads through MiXCR, one entry per CDR3 protein. In the table there are about 400,000 distinct CDR3 sequences, 55% to 70% of which are singletons. The specimen sequenced was sorted CD4+, CD8+, or CD8+CD57+ T cells (not recorded which) from PBMCs. The receptors were gathered from a human donor in good health, serving as a control.

This rearrangement joins TRBV6-1 to TRBJ2-7; D perhaps matches TRBD1 (5 bases). The CDR3 totals 13 residues. Germline values: CDR1 MNHNS, CDR2 SASEGT. V dropped 4 bases and J dropped 0 bases, with 7 bases sitting between them. DNA of the CDR3: TGTGCCAGCAGTGGACAGAACTCCTACGAGCAGTACTTC. Its protein product is CASSGQNSYEQYF.

As concerns this clonotype: Its ends do not fully match the called genes, so a read error is possible. The V call is TRBV7-2, the J call TRBJ2-1; D may be TRBD2 (6 bases). The germline gives CDR1 SGHTA, CDR2 FQGNSA. This CDR3 region has 13 residues. Here the CDR3 reads CATSRDGGSGQFF. CDR3 nucleotide sequence: TGTGCCACCAGCAGAGATGGGGGGAGCGGGCAGTTCTTC.

On this clonotype itself: This may come from a read error, since a much larger clone is one base off. This chain connects TRBV2 to TRBJ1-2; D is unresolved. Germline V gene lookup returns CDR1 SNHLY and CDR2 FYNNEI. The CDR3 has 9 amino acids. CDR3 nucleotides: TGTGCCAGCGGTGATGGCTACACCTTC. Translated: CASGDGYTF.

As concerns this clonotype: Relative to the germline gene, one junction end is altered; a read error may explain this. This sequence joins TRBV7-9 and TRBJ1-1; TRBD1 might be the D (5 bases). Looked up from germline, CDR1 is SEHNR and CDR2 is FQNEAQ (reference sequence). The CDR3 has 14 amino acids. For the CDR3, the DNA is TGTGCCAGCAGCCGTGCAGGGTACCAAGCCACCCCTTACTTT. Encoded protein: CASSRAGYQATPYF. Variable domain in full (rest from reference TRBV7-9 and TRBJ1-1): DTGVSQNPRHKITKRGQNVTFRCDPISEHNRLYWYRQTLGQGPEFLTYFQNEAQLEKSRLLSDRFSAERPKGSFSTLEIQRTEQGDSAMYLCASSRAGYQATPYFGQGTRLTVV.

This clonotype was seen just once. The chain's CDR3 is CASRLGSDYGYTF. The CDR3 nucleotides are TGTGCCAGCAGATTGGGGTCAGACTATGGCTACACCTTC. The V gene is TRBV7-2, the J gene TRBJ1-2; no clear D. This CDR3 has 13 residues. The germline CDR1 and CDR2 sequences are SGHTA and FQGNSA. V was clipped by 6 bases and J by 3 bases, with 11 bases between them.

Comment on this clonotype: As the CDR3 is not closed by the conserved phenylalanine or tryptophan, this likely results from a read error. No DNA is shown, since the ends of the CDR3 on it are uncertain; the CDR3 is the one TCRdb lists. The chain has TRBV14 and TRBJ1-2; TRBD1 is the table's D call and was not checked against the DNA. Inclusive of both ends, the CDR3 amounts to 12 amino acids. Germline CDR1 SGHDN, CDR2 FVKESK. Here the CDR3 reads CASSQGRTGDLR.

The chain employs TRBV10-3 and TRBJ2-7; D possibly matches TRBD1 or TRBD2 (6 bases each). The length of the CDR3 is 15 residues. V shed 8 bases and J shed 5 bases, with 22 bases lying between them. Per germline, CDR1 ENHRY and CDR2 SYGVKD. The CDR3 loop reads CAIGGSRGTRHEQYF. The CDR3 region has the DNA TGTGCCATCGGGGGGTCGAGGGGGACGAGGCACGAGCAGTACTTC.

With respect to this clonotype: Since the CDR3 does not end with the conserved phenylalanine or tryptophan, this likely comes from a read error. No DNA is shown, since the ends of the CDR3 on it are uncertain; the CDR3 is the one TCRdb lists. This chain joins TRBV9 and TRBJ1-5. The CDR3 has 13 amino acids, counting both end residues. Germline CDR1 reads SGDLS; CDR2 reads YYNGEE. The CDR3 protein is CASSGQGLAGEPL.

Points on this clonotype: The junction does not match germline at one end; this may be a read error. The gene calls are TRBV29-1 and TRBJ1-2; D gene uncertain. This CDR3 has 12 residues. The V gene's germline CDR1 is SQVTM and CDR2 ANQGSEA. CDR3 DNA sequence: TGTAGCGTTGTCAGGCTTATCTATGGCTACACCTTC. As protein: CSVVRLIYGYTF.

This clonotype was detected ten times or more. The rearrangement uses TRBV9 and TRBJ1-1; perhaps TRBD1 as D (5 bases). Germline loops: CDR1 SGDLS, CDR2 YYNGEE. CDR3 length equals 14 residues. Deletions cut 6 bases from V and 4 bases from J, with 16 bases between. CDR3 protein: CASTLEGSGTEAFF. CDR3 coding DNA: TGTGCCAGCACCTTAGAGGGGTCGGGCACTGAAGCTTTCTTT.

J is TRBJ2-2 and V is TRBV20-1; the match to TRBD1 covers 9 bases. The CDR3 contains 13 residues. Germline V gene data show CDR1 as DFQATT and CDR2 as SNEGSKA (reference sequence). V lost 3 bases, J lost 12 bases, and 8 bases stayed unmatched. The CDR3 DNA sequence: TGCAGTGCTAGGGCCCCCGGGACAGGGCAGCTGTTTTTT. This codes for CSARAPGTGQLFF.

This chain uses TRBV7-2 with TRBJ2-7, with D perhaps matching TRBD2 (6 bases). The germline gives CDR1 SGHTA, CDR2 FQGNSA. Trimming took off 5 bases at V and 10 bases at J, with 27 bases between the two ends. This CDR3 spans 16 amino acids. The CDR3 here is CASSAGLPSYEQYQYF. DNA of the CDR3: TGTGCCAGCAGCGCGGGACTCCCCTCCTACGAGCAGTACCAGTACTTC.

As for this clonotype: The germline gene is not matched at one end of the junction; a read error may be the cause. The chain combines TRBV20-1 with TRBJ1-1; D may be TRBD1 (6 bases). Germline lookup yields CDR1 DFQATT and CDR2 SNEGSKA (reference sequence). The CDR3 spans 17 residues. The CDR3 here is CSLPTGLASILFTEAVF. CDR3 sequence (DNA): TGCAGCTTACCGACAGGCCTTGCGAGCATTCTGTTCACTGAAGCTGTCTTT.

The chain recombines TRBV7-3 with TRBJ2-1; no clear D. The DNA end lines up better with TRBJ2-7; the J call may be wrong. This CDR3 has 11 amino acids. Germline CDR1 is SGHTA and CDR2 is FQGTGA. This CDR3 reads CASSGQNQQYF. The CDR3 DNA is TGTGCCAGCAGCGGGCAAAATCAGCAGTACTTC.

Points on this clonotype: At one end, the junction sequence differs from germline, possibly due to a read error. This CDR3 is CASSLGGTAYQQYF. The CDR3 coding sequence is TGTGCCAGCAGCTTAGGCGGGACAGCTTACCAGCAGTACTTC. V and J are TRBV15 and TRBJ2-7; a weak D match, TRBD1 (7 bases). CDR3 length: 14 residues. Germline values: CDR1 LNHNV, CDR2 YYDKDF (reference sequence).

Many counts were recorded for this clonotype. The chain employs TRBV11-2 and TRBJ1-1; weak D call: TRBD1 (5 bases). The V end was cut by 4 bases, the J end by 1 base, with 13 bases between. The CDR3 spans 15 residues. CDR1 is SGHAT, CDR2 FQNNGV, per germline. The DNA for the CDR3 is TGTGCCAGCAGCTCTATAAGGACACAGAACACTGAAGCTTTCTTT. This translates into CASSSIRTQNTEAFF.

This clonotype was picked up a small number of times. The rearrangement uses TRBV25-1 and TRBJ1-2; tentative D call: TRBD1 (5 bases). Deletions cut 3 bases from V and 1 base from J, with 12 bases between. The germline V gene has CDR1 MGHDK and CDR2 SYGVNS. CDR3 size: 15 residues. CDR3 bases: TGTGCCAGCAGTGAGGCCGGGACGTTTAACTATGGCTACACCTTC. Protein sequence: CASSEAGTFNYGYTF.